Listed below are T cell receptor beta chains from one sample, sequenced in a study of T-cell reconstitution after alpha-beta-depleted transplantation in children. TCRdb re-analysed the PCR reads in MiXCR, keeping a single row per CDR3 protein. The profile shows hundreds of thousands of distinct CDR3 sequences, about 23% of them singletons. Sample: PBMCs, taken before TCRalphabeta/CD19-depleted stem cell transplant. All receptors derive from a girl aged 2 to 10 with Fanconi anemia, due to receive a stem cell transplant. The CDR3 runs from the conserved cysteine through the conserved F or W. A D gene is named only where the DNA matches it firmly. Clone size appears in some rows only: once, few, many, or a class for an expanded clone.

cdr3_aa: CSATRLANTGELFF; cdr3_nt: TGCAGTGCGACACGCCTTGCGAACACCGGGGAGCTGTTTTTT; d_call: NA; clone_size: NA; v_call: TRBV20-1; j_call: TRBJ2-2
cdr3_aa: CATSDLTLGTSGGYNEQFF; cdr3_nt: TGTGCCACCAGTGACCTGACCTTGGGGACTAGCGGGGGCTACAATGAGCAGTTCTTC; d_call: TRBD2; clone_size: NA; v_call: TRBV24-1; j_call: TRBJ2-1
cdr3_aa: CSVEGTSSRTDTQYF; cdr3_nt: TGCAGCGTTGAAGGGACTAGCTCTCGCACAGATACGCAGTATTTT; d_call: TRBD2; clone_size: many; v_call: TRBV29-1; j_call: TRBJ2-3
cdr3_aa: CASSLLAGTAVYEQYF; cdr3_nt: TGTGCCAGCAGTTTATTAGCCGGGACAGCTGTCTACGAGCAGTACTTC; d_call: TRBD1; clone_size: few; v_call: TRBV28; j_call: TRBJ2-7
cdr3_aa: CASSLRGGVETQYF; cdr3_nt: TGTGCCAGCAGCTTGAGGGGGGGCGTTGAGACCCAGTACTTC; d_call: NA; clone_size: NA; v_call: TRBV7-8; j_call: TRBJ2-5
cdr3_aa: CATSRQGAGGEAFF; cdr3_nt: TGTGCCACCAGCAGACAGGGGGCTGGAGGTGAAGCTTTCTTT; d_call: TRBD1; clone_size: few; v_call: TRBV15; j_call: TRBJ1-1
cdr3_aa: CASSRIYNNEQFF; cdr3_nt: TGCGCCAGCAGCAGAATTTATAACAATGAGCAGTTCTTC; d_call: NA; clone_size: NA; v_call: TRBV4-1; j_call: TRBJ2-1
cdr3_aa: CSARRGSGLISSSYEQYF; cdr3_nt: TGCAGTGCTAGGAGAGGTAGCGGGCTGATTTCGAGCTCCTACGAGCAGTACTTC; d_call: TRBD2; clone_size: many; v_call: TRBV20-1; j_call: TRBJ2-7
cdr3_aa: CSARSGSRDSYEQYF; cdr3_nt: TGCAGTGCTAGGTCAGGAAGCAGGGACTCCTACGAGCAGTACTTC; d_call: NA; clone_size: NA; v_call: TRBV20-1; j_call: TRBJ2-7
cdr3_aa: CSARTSGRPSPNEQFF; cdr3_nt: TGCAGTGCTAGGACTAGCGGGAGACCTTCCCCCAATGAGCAGTTCTTC; d_call: TRBD2; clone_size: NA; v_call: TRBV20-1; j_call: TRBJ2-1
cdr3_aa: CASSSQSGGGSYEQYF; cdr3_nt: TGTGCCAGCAGCTCCCAAAGTGGGGGGGGTTCCTACGAGCAGTACTTC; d_call: TRBD2; clone_size: NA; v_call: TRBV7-2; j_call: TRBJ2-7
cdr3_aa: CASSTASSGSETQYF; cdr3_nt: TGCGCCAGCAGCACAGCTTCTAGCGGGAGTGAGACCCAGTACTTC; d_call: TRBD2; clone_size: NA; v_call: TRBV5-1; j_call: TRBJ2-5
cdr3_aa: CASRDRGITQPQHF; cdr3_nt: TGTGCCAGCAGGGACAGGGGGATCACTCAGCCCCAGCATTTT; d_call: TRBD1; clone_size: few; v_call: TRBV28; j_call: TRBJ1-5
cdr3_aa: CAISESADQETQYF; cdr3_nt: TGTGCCATCAGTGAGTCGGCAGATCAAGAGACCCAGTACTTC; d_call: NA; clone_size: NA; v_call: TRBV10-3; j_call: TRBJ2-5
cdr3_aa: CASSIGPGPRRNEQFF; cdr3_nt: TGTGCCAGCAGCATAGGACCGGGACCCAGACGCAATGAGCAGTTCTTC; d_call: NA; clone_size: NA; v_call: TRBV21-1; j_call: TRBJ2-1
cdr3_aa: CASSLGAGGRGQYF; cdr3_nt: TGTGCCAGCAGTTTAGGAGCGGGAGGGAGAGGGCAGTACTTC; d_call: TRBD2; clone_size: many; v_call: TRBV27; j_call: TRBJ2-7
cdr3_aa: CSVARQLRGYEQYF; cdr3_nt: TGCAGCGTTGCAAGACAATTAAGGGGCTACGAGCAGTACTTC; d_call: NA; clone_size: few; v_call: TRBV29-1; j_call: TRBJ2-7
cdr3_aa: CASSISGRETQYF; cdr3_nt: TGTGCCAGCAGCATTAGCGGGAGAGAGACCCAGTACTTC; d_call: TRBD2; clone_size: few; v_call: TRBV7-3; j_call: TRBJ2-5
cdr3_aa: CSASYLAGDYEQYF; cdr3_nt: TGCAGTGCTAGTTATCTAGCGGGAGACTACGAGCAGTACTTC; d_call: TRBD2; clone_size: many; v_call: TRBV20-1; j_call: TRBJ2-7
cdr3_aa: CASSKEQGRETQYF; cdr3_nt: TGTGCCAGCAGCAAAGAACAGGGACGGGAGACCCAGTACTTC; d_call: NA; clone_size: NA; v_call: TRBV21-1; j_call: TRBJ2-5
cdr3_aa: CASSFVGPGELFF; cdr3_nt: TGTGCCAGCAGCTTTGTGGGCCCTGGGGAGCTGTTTTTT; d_call: NA; clone_size: NA; v_call: TRBV7-2; j_call: TRBJ2-2
cdr3_aa: CASSQDAGQGNSPLHF; cdr3_nt: TGTGCCAGCAGCCAAGATGCGGGACAGGGTAATTCACCCCTCCACTTT; d_call: TRBD1; clone_size: NA; v_call: TRBV4-2; j_call: TRBJ1-6
cdr3_aa: CSARQADNEQFF; cdr3_nt: TGCAGTGCTCGACAGGCCGACAATGAGCAGTTCTTC; d_call: NA; clone_size: NA; v_call: TRBV20-1; j_call: TRBJ2-1
cdr3_aa: CSLQGDYGYTF; cdr3_nt: TGCAGTCTACAGGGGGACTATGGCTACACCTTC; d_call: TRBD1; clone_size: NA; v_call: TRBV20-1; j_call: TRBJ1-2
cdr3_aa: CASDKPLLMNNEQFF; cdr3_nt: TGCGCCAGCGATAAACCGCTTTTAATGAACAATGAGCAGTTCTTC; d_call: NA; clone_size: few; v_call: TRBV10-1; j_call: TRBJ2-1
cdr3_aa: CASSLKRTSGRHEQFF; cdr3_nt: TGTGCCAGCAGTCTAAAAAGAACTAGCGGGAGACATGAGCAGTTCTTC; d_call: TRBD2; clone_size: many; v_call: TRBV7-2; j_call: TRBJ2-1
cdr3_aa: CASGLAVTQETQYF; cdr3_nt: TGCGCCAGCGGGCTAGCGGTGACTCAAGAGACCCAGTACTTC; d_call: TRBD2; clone_size: NA; v_call: TRBV5-1; j_call: TRBJ2-5
cdr3_aa: CSVLLQGPQETQYF; cdr3_nt: TGCAGCGTGTTACTACAGGGGCCACAAGAGACCCAGTACTTC; d_call: TRBD1; clone_size: many; v_call: TRBV29-1; j_call: TRBJ2-5
cdr3_aa: CASSYMVVRSQYF; cdr3_nt: TGTGCCAGCAGTTATATGGTTGTGAGGTCCCAGTACTTC; d_call: NA; clone_size: NA; v_call: TRBV28; j_call: TRBJ2-5
cdr3_aa: CASSLLGQGVYEQYF; cdr3_nt: TGTGCCAGCAGCTTGTTGGGCCAGGGGGTCTACGAGCAGTACTTC; d_call: TRBD1; clone_size: few; v_call: TRBV5-5; j_call: TRBJ2-7
cdr3_aa: CSADPLGQGNEQYF; cdr3_nt: TGCAGTGCTGACCCTCTGGGACAGGGGAACGAGCAGTACTTC; d_call: TRBD1; clone_size: many; v_call: TRBV20-1; j_call: TRBJ2-7
cdr3_aa: CASSLAPGKESPLHF; cdr3_nt: TGTGCCAGCAGCTTAGCCCCAGGGAAAGAATCACCCCTCCACTTT; d_call: NA; clone_size: few; v_call: TRBV7-2; j_call: TRBJ1-6
cdr3_aa: CASSTIRQGDANTEAFF; cdr3_nt: TGTGCCAGCTCAACGATCCGACAGGGGGACGCGAACACTGAAGCTTTCTTT; d_call: TRBD1; clone_size: NA; v_call: TRBV18; j_call: TRBJ1-1
cdr3_aa: CASSLPSDRGHEQYF; cdr3_nt: TGTGCCAGCAGTTTACCGTCGGACAGGGGCCACGAGCAGTACTTC; d_call: TRBD1; clone_size: few; v_call: TRBV12-3/TRBV12-4; j_call: TRBJ2-7
cdr3_aa: CSAVRVLETQYF; cdr3_nt: TGCAGTGCTGTCAGGGTTTTGGAGACCCAGTACTTC; d_call: NA; clone_size: many; v_call: TRBV20-1; j_call: TRBJ2-5
cdr3_aa: CSAIILGTSYEQYF; cdr3_nt: TGCAGTGCCATTATTTTGGGGACTAGCTACGAGCAGTACTTC; d_call: TRBD2; clone_size: many; v_call: TRBV20-1; j_call: TRBJ2-7
cdr3_aa: CASSLGGMEETQYF; cdr3_nt: TGTGCCAGCAGCTTAGGGGGAATGGAAGAGACCCAGTACTTC; d_call: NA; clone_size: few; v_call: TRBV7-2; j_call: TRBJ2-5
cdr3_aa: CASSFRREGKTDTQYF; cdr3_nt: TGTGCCAGCAGTTTTCGGCGGGAGGGGAAGACAGATACGCAGTATTTT; d_call: TRBD2; clone_size: NA; v_call: TRBV28; j_call: TRBJ2-3
cdr3_aa: CSALETRTYEQYF; cdr3_nt: TGCAGTGCTCTCGAAACCCGGACCTACGAGCAGTACTTC; d_call: NA; clone_size: many; v_call: TRBV20-1; j_call: TRBJ2-7
cdr3_aa: CASSRFGESPSDTQYF; cdr3_nt: TGTGCCAGCAGCCGTTTTGGGGAGAGCCCCTCTGATACGCAGTATTTT; d_call: NA; clone_size: few; v_call: TRBV13; j_call: TRBJ2-3
cdr3_aa: CASSKDAGPGIGPKETQYF; cdr3_nt: TGTGCCAGCAGCAAAGATGCAGGGCCAGGTATAGGGCCAAAAGAGACCCAGTACTTC; d_call: NA; clone_size: many; v_call: TRBV21-1; j_call: TRBJ2-5
cdr3_aa: CASSQVAVPTDTQYF; cdr3_nt: TGTGCCAGCAGCCAAGTTGCGGTCCCCACAGATACGCAGTATTTT; d_call: NA; clone_size: NA; v_call: TRBV3-1; j_call: TRBJ2-3
cdr3_aa: CASSEGPLRHFYEQYF; cdr3_nt: TGTGCCAGCAGTGAGGGGCCGCTACGACATTTCTACGAGCAGTACTTC; d_call: NA; clone_size: NA; v_call: TRBV2; j_call: TRBJ2-7
cdr3_aa: CSASDVRRYNEQFF; cdr3_nt: TGCAGTGCTAGCGATGTTCGGCGTTACAATGAGCAGTTCTTC; d_call: NA; clone_size: NA; v_call: TRBV20-1; j_call: TRBJ2-1
cdr3_aa: CASSLNSGGLNEQFF; cdr3_nt: TGTGCCAGCAGTTTAAATAGCGGGGGTCTCAATGAGCAGTTCTTC; d_call: TRBD2; clone_size: few; v_call: TRBV12-3/TRBV12-4; j_call: TRBJ2-1
cdr3_aa: CSSGRGETQYF; cdr3_nt: TGCAGCTCCGGACGGGGAGAGACCCAGTACTTC; d_call: NA; clone_size: many; v_call: TRBV29-1; j_call: TRBJ2-5
cdr3_aa: CASSDGQGALSYNEQFF; cdr3_nt: TGTGCCAGCAGTGATGGGCAGGGAGCCCTTTCCTACAATGAGCAGTTCTTC; d_call: NA; clone_size: NA; v_call: TRBV2; j_call: TRBJ2-1
cdr3_aa: CASSYLPTPLNTEAFF; cdr3_nt: TGTGCCAGCAGTTACCTCCCGACACCCCTGAACACTGAAGCTTTCTTT; d_call: NA; clone_size: NA; v_call: TRBV12-3/TRBV12-4; j_call: TRBJ1-1
cdr3_aa: CASRNSDEQFF; cdr3_nt: TGCGCCAGCAGGAATAGTGATGAGCAGTTCTTC; d_call: NA; clone_size: few; v_call: TRBV5-1; j_call: TRBJ2-1
cdr3_aa: CSARLAGSGANVLTF; cdr3_nt: TGCAGTGCTAGACTAGCTGGTTCAGGGGCCAACGTCCTGACTTTC; d_call: NA; clone_size: NA; v_call: TRBV20-1; j_call: TRBJ2-6